The entry below describes one T cell receptor (beta chain). Its matching antigen is unknown. The data were obtained in a study of cytomegalovirus exposure and HLA in healthy donors. Study details: Per a later analysis, the approximately 620 first-cohort and fewer than 150 validation repertoires shared one platform.

General observations from the study: The authors confirmed in vitro that a few CMV-associated chains were specific for CMV antigens. For most TCR sequences rarity was the rule, although some public TCRs occurred in many donors. The study listed some 160 cytomegalovirus-associated TCR beta chains.

The CDR3 is made up of 17 amino acids. TCRdb keeps only in-frame clones here, not all; method: immunoSEQ multiplex PCR. The sample consists of about 250,000 clones, about 90% of them appearing once. The rearrangement joins TRBV21-1 to TRBJ2-7; the table's D call TRBD1 went unverified against the DNA. TRBV21-1 is an annotated pseudogene. Sequenced sample: PBMCs. This clonotype originated in a man between 18 and 35 years old in good health and CMV-seropositive. CDR3 sequence reads: CASSKGDRDREFIEQYF. The CDR3 DNA reads TGTGCCAGCAGCAAAGGGGACCGGGACAGGGAATTTATCGAGCAGTACTTC.